This TCR beta chain was obtained from a study of early stage breast cancer tumors. Comments on this clone: One end of the junction varies from germline; a read error may be responsible.

Data came from immunoSEQ multiplex PCR; TCRdb stores just in-frame clones and leaves some out. The table records tens of thousands of clones, around 73% of them present only once. The CDR3 length is 15 residues. CDR1 is SGHTA and CDR2 is FQGTGA in the germline V gene. This clonotype was sampled from a person aged 45 to 59 with breast cancer. The material sequenced was blood. The chain is built from TRBV7-3 and TRBJ2-7, with 7 bases aligning to TRBD1. Written as DNA, the CDR3 is TGTGCCAGCAGCGTAACAGGGGAATCAGGATACGAGCAGTACTTC. Protein: CASSVTGESGYEQYF.